This TCR beta chain was recovered during a study of T cells in localized non-small cell lung cancer. This clone has only one observation. Trimming pared 6 bases from V and 10 bases from J, leaving 13 bases between. The CDR3 consists of 12 residues. CDR1 and CDR2 from the germline V gene are KGHSH and LQKENI. Profiling relied on immunoSEQ multiplex PCR, and the TCRdb table lists in-frame clones only, not all of them. The table lists 8,200 or so clones, about 60% of them singletons. Material: lymph node tissue, obtained before any cancer treatment. The chain combines TRBV18 with TRBJ2-1; D remains unclear. The sequence came from a male donor aged 60 or over with stage I squamous cell lung carcinoma. CDR3 in amino acids: CASSYGSAEQFF. In DNA, the CDR3 is TGTGCCAGCTCGTACGGATCGGCCGAGCAGTTCTTC.